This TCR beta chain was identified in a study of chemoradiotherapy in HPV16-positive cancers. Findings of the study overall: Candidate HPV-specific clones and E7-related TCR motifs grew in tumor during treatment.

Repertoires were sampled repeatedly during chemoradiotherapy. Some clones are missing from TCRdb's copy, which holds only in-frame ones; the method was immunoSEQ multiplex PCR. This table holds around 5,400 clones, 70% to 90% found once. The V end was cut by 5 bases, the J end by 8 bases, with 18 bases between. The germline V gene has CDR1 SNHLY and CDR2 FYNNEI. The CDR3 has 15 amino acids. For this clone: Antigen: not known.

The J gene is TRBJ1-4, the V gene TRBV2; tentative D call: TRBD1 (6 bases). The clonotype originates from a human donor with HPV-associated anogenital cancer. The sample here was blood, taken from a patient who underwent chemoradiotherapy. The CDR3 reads CASSSRRGEGEKLFF. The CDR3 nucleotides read TGTGCCAGCAGTTCCAGGAGGGGGGAGGGAGAAAAACTGTTTTTT.